This is a list of T cell receptor beta chains from one sample in a study of Graves' ophthalmopathy and Graves' hyperthyroidism. TCRdb reanalysed the multiplex PCR reads using MiXCR and keeps one entry per CDR3 protein. The top ten clones hold about 4% of a sample with about 550,000 distinct CDR3 sequences, under 45% of them seen once. The specimen was peripheral blood or thyroid tissue (not recorded which). Receptors were obtained from an adult man with Graves' hyperthyroidism. Each CDR3 is given with its conserved first and last residue. Fields, in order: D gene, V gene, J gene, CDR3 length, clone size, CDR3 protein, CDR3 DNA. The D gene is left open where the match is weak. The listing skips clone size in some rows; elsewhere it reads once, few, many or a size class.

>-|TRBV18|TRBJ1-1|13|-
CASLGGGSAEAFF
TGTGCCAGCTTAGGGGGTGGGAGCGCTGAAGCTTTCTTT
>TRBD1|TRBV9|TRBJ1-6|15|many
CASSAEGARNSPLHF
TGTGCCAGCAGCGCCGAGGGGGCCAGGAATTCACCCCTCCACTTT
>TRBD1|TRBV9|TRBJ1-2|18|-
CASSGFVGGTVANYGYTF
TGTGCCAGCAGCGGCTTTGTAGGGGGCACGGTGGCAAACTATGGCTACACCTTC
>TRBD1|TRBV7-9|TRBJ1-1|15|-
CASRMPGTGNTEAFF
TGTGCCAGCAGGATGCCCGGGACAGGGAACACTGAAGCTTTCTTT
>-|TRBV5-8|TRBJ1-2|14|-
CASSLVTADYGYTF
TGTGCCAGCAGCTTGGTTACGGCAGACTATGGCTACACCTTC
>-|TRBV9|TRBJ1-2|15|few
CASSLPTDSNYGYTF
TGTGCCAGCAGCCTACCTACGGACAGCAACTATGGCTACACCTTC
>-|TRBV29-1|TRBJ1-2|14|-
CSVEDRGSGYGYTF
TGCAGCGTTGAAGATCGGGGCAGCGGCTATGGCTACACCTTC
>-|TRBV5-6|TRBJ1-1|14|-
CASSLGQPTTEAFF
TGTGCCAGCAGCTTGGGCCAGCCGACCACTGAAGCTTTCTTT
>TRBD1|TRBV7-7|TRBJ2-2|15|-
CASSPKTGPTGELFF
TGTGCTAGCAGCCCGAAGACAGGGCCTACCGGGGAGCTGTTTTTT
>TRBD2|TRBV5-8|TRBJ2-5|15|many
CASSGMTSARETQYF
TGTGCCAGCAGCGGAATGACTAGCGCGCGGGAGACCCAGTACTTC
>-|TRBV7-9|TRBJ1-1|14|few
CASSLAAEGTEAFF
TGTGCCAGCAGCTTAGCGGCAGAAGGTACTGAAGCTTTCTTT
>TRBD1|TRBV5-1|TRBJ1-1|15|-
CASSEGTGWITEAFF
TGCGCCAGCAGCGAAGGGACAGGGTGGATCACTGAAGCTTTCTTT
>TRBD1|TRBV24-1|TRBJ2-5|15|many
CATSEQTGSNYAQYF
TGTGCCACCAGTGAGCAGACAGGGTCTAATTATGCCCAGTACTTC
>TRBD2|TRBV20-1|TRBJ2-5|16|many
CSARSGLAGDGETQYF
TGCAGTGCTAGATCCGGACTAGCGGGAGATGGGGAGACCCAGTACTTC
>TRBD2|TRBV20-1|TRBJ2-7|21|-
CSARAVSVDSPTSGGSYEQYF
TGCAGTGCTAGAGCCGTCTCAGTTGACAGCCCGACTAGCGGGGGATCCTACGAGCAGTACTTC
>-|TRBV9|TRBJ2-3|13|-
CASSQTSSDTQYF
TGTGCCAGCAGCCAAACTAGCTCCGATACGCAGTATTTT
>-|TRBV29-1|TRBJ1-1|13|many
CSVAGHPNTEAFF
TGCAGCGTCGCGGGACACCCGAACACTGAAGCTTTCTTT
>-|TRBV5-4|TRBJ2-3|14|-
CASSLLSSTDTQYF
TGTGCCAGCAGCTTGTTATCCAGCACAGATACGCAGTATTTT
>-|TRBV19|TRBJ1-1|14|-
CASSVGGIGTEAFF
TGTGCCAGTAGTGTGGGAGGAATTGGCACTGAAGCTTTCTTT
>TRBD1|TRBV12-3/TRBV12-4|TRBJ1-4|15|many
CASRRTTGDNEKLFF
TGTGCCAGCAGGAGGACGACAGGGGATAATGAAAAACTGTTTTTT
>-|TRBV28|TRBJ1-6|12|many
CASRTSSSPLHF
TGTGCCAGCCGGACAAGTAGTTCACCCCTCCACTTT
>TRBD2|TRBV3-1|TRBJ2-5|14|many
CASSPLAGGGTQYF
TGTGCCAGCAGCCCACTAGCGGGAGGGGGCACCCAGTACTTC
>TRBD1|TRBV5-1|TRBJ2-7|16|many
CASSLAPGQGRNEQYF
TGCGCCAGCAGCTTGGCACCGGGACAGGGCAGAAACGAGCAGTACTTC
>-|TRBV7-9|TRBJ2-7|13|-
CASSLGRNNEQYF
TGTGCCAGCAGCTTAGGTCGAAACAATGAGCAGTACTTC
>TRBD1|TRBV13|TRBJ1-6|18|-
CASSSTPGQEHYNSPLHF
TGTGCCAGCAGCTCAACCCCCGGACAGGAGCACTATAATTCACCCCTCCACTTT
>-|TRBV7-8|TRBJ2-5|13|few
CASSRTRQETQYF
TGTGCCAGCAGCCGGACGAGACAAGAGACCCAGTACTTC
>TRBD1|TRBV7-7|TRBJ2-7|13|-
CASSSWTGNEQYF
TGTGCTAGCAGCTCATGGACAGGGAACGAGCAGTACTTC
>TRBD1|TRBV10-3|TRBJ1-2|12|-
CAISDRASGYTF
TGTGCCATCAGCGACAGGGCCTCCGGCTACACCTTC